What follows are 24 T cell receptor beta chains derived from one specimen sequenced in a study of T cells after yellow fever vaccination. Each CDR3 protein gets one entry after TCRdb re-called the 5' RACE reads with MiXCR. This repertoire shows some 300,000 distinct CDR3 sequences, 8.7% found once; its top ten account for 3% to 3.5%. The sample was CD4+ T cells sorted from PBMCs, taken 5 days after the yellow fever booster vaccination. The source is a man aged 18 to 30 who received the YFV17D yellow fever vaccine.

This clonotype has more than one count but fewer than ten. The J gene is TRBJ2-3, the V gene TRBV18; D call uncertain. V shed 8 bases and J shed 0 bases, with 12 bases lying between them. The CDR3 has 14 amino acids. Germline CDR1 and CDR2: KGHSH and LQKENI. CDR3 DNA: TGTGCCAGCGCTCTCCTTTCTAGCACAGATACGCAGTATTTT. This encodes CASALLSSTDTQYF.

CDR3 nucleotide sequence: TGTGCCATCAGTCGGGGGCCAGGTGAAGCTTTCTTT. Its translation is CAISRGPGEAFF. The J gene is TRBJ1-1, the V gene TRBV10-3; perhaps TRBD1 as D (6 bases). This CDR3 spans 12 amino acids. In germline, CDR1 is ENHRY, CDR2 SYGVKD. Trimming cost V 5 bases and J 7 bases, with 11 bases left between them.

The gene calls are TRBV28 and TRBJ2-1; maybe TRBD2 (7 bases). Trimming pared 9 bases from V and 9 bases from J, leaving 18 bases between. The CDR3 consists of 13 residues. Germline V gene lookup returns CDR1 MDHEN and CDR2 SYDVKM. DNA for the CDR3: TGTGCCAGAGGGGGGGGAGAGTCAAGTGAGCAGTTCTTC. It specifies CARGGGESSEQFF.

This clonotype was counted a few times. This chain links TRBV4-2 with TRBJ1-2; D is perhaps TRBD1 (5 bases). CDR3 size: 17 residues. Trimming took 1 base from V and 7 from J, leaving 22 bases between them. The V gene's germline CDR1 is LGHNA and CDR2 YNFKEQ. CDR3 in amino acids: CASSQGGPRSGTPGYTF. The CDR3 nucleotides read TGTGCCAGCAGCCAAGGGGGACCGCGGAGCGGGACCCCTGGCTACACCTTC.

V gene TRBV20-1 combines with J gene TRBJ2-3; 8 nucleotides align to TRBD1. The V and J ends lost 6 bases and 10 bases, in that order; junction bases with no gene match: 15. This CDR3 region has 14 residues. CDR1 DFQATT and CDR2 SNEGSKA come from the germline V gene (reference sequence). In DNA form, the CDR3 reads TGCAGTGCAAGACAGGGGTGGTTATTTGGGGCGCAGTATTTT. It yields the protein CSARQGWLFGAQYF.

This clonotype appeared a few times. The rearrangement joins TRBV6-2 or TRBV6-3 to TRBJ1-5, with D unresolved. Germline lookup yields CDR1 MNHEY and CDR2 SVGEGT. The V and J ends lost 5 bases and 7 bases respectively, with 18 bases between them. There are 15 residues in the CDR3. Written as DNA, the CDR3 is TGTGCCAGCAGTCAATACCGGGTTCGAGAGCAGCCCCAGCATTTT. It is translated as CASSQYRVREQPQHF.

This clonotype came up a few times. In DNA form, the CDR3 reads TGTGCCAGCAGTTACTCAACAGCCCCGACCGTTCTCGAGCAGTACGTC. It encodes CASSYSTAPTVLEQYV. This chain links TRBV6-5 with TRBJ2-7; D gene unclear. The V end lost 0 bases, the J end lost 6 bases, and 18 bases lay between the germline ends. The CDR3 contains 16 residues. Germline lookup yields CDR1 MNHEY and CDR2 SVGAGI.

This clonotype was seen ten or more times. The chain couples TRBV5-1 to TRBJ2-7, with D possibly being TRBD1 (5 bases). Trimming left V 0 bases short and J 3 bases short, with 10 bases between. Germline-derived CDR1 and CDR2 are SGHRS and YFSETQ. The length of the CDR3 is 14 residues. The CDR3 region has the DNA TGCGCCAGCAGCTTGGGGGCAGGGTACTACGAGCAGTACGTC. Translation gives CASSLGAGYYEQYV.

This clonotype was seen only a few times. The chain links TRBV5-1 to TRBJ2-3; D unclear. This CDR3 contains 14 residues. V lost 2 bases to trimming and J lost 0 bases, with 7 bases between them. From germline, CDR1 is SGHRS and CDR2 YFSETQ. This CDR3 is CASSFSRSTDTQYF. CDR3 nucleotide sequence: TGCGCCAGCAGCTTTAGTCGGAGCACAGATACGCAGTATTTT. Combining the CDR3 with reference TRBV5-1 and TRBJ2-3 gives the whole variable domain KAGVTQTPRYLIKTRGQQVTLSCSPISGHRSVSWYQQTPGQGLQFLFEYFSETQRNKGNFPGRFSGRQFSNSRSEMNVSTLELGDSALYLCASSFSRSTDTQYFGPGTRLTVL.

This clonotype was seen a handful of times. CDR3 coding DNA: TGTGCCAGCAGCATACGGACTAGCGGGGCGGAAGAGACCCAGTACTTC. It is translated as CASSIRTSGAEETQYF. The rearrangement links TRBV21-1 to TRBJ2-5; no check of the table's D call, TRBD2, against the DNA was made. TRBV21-1 is tagged as a pseudogene. The CDR3 runs to 16 residues.

The V gene is TRBV28, the J gene TRBJ1-1; a weak D match, TRBD1 (5 bases). Per germline, CDR1 MDHEN and CDR2 SYDVKM. With 10 bases removed from V and 1 base from J, the gap between germline ends came to 19 bases. This CDR3 comprises 15 residues. CDR3 loop: CATAGGRLANTEAFF. The CDR3 DNA sequence: TGTGCCACCGCGGGGGGGAGGTTGGCGAACACTGAAGCTTTCTTT.

A few counts support this clonotype. This rearrangement joins TRBV3-1 to TRBJ1-1; D may be TRBD1 (6 bases). Trimming took off 4 bases at V and 11 bases at J, with 20 bases between the two ends. CDR1 is LGHDT, CDR2 YNNKEL, per germline (reference sequence). This CDR3 spans 14 amino acids. CDR3 DNA: TGTGCCAGCAGCCCCCGGGACAAACAAAATACGGCTTTCTTT. Its protein is CASSPRDKQNTAFF. Supplemented by reference TRBV3-1 and TRBJ1-1, the full variable domain reads DTAVSQTPKYLVTQMGNDKSIKCEQNLGHDTMYWYKQDSKKFLKIMFSYNNKELIINETVPNRFSPKSPDKAHLNLHINSLELGDSAVYFCASSPRDKQNTAFFGQGTRLTVV.

The chain recombines TRBV15 with TRBJ1-2; D gene ambiguous. The germline V and J ends were trimmed by 0 bases and 6 bases, with 17 bases remaining between them. The length of the CDR3 is 16 residues. Germline V gene data show CDR1 as LNHNV and CDR2 as YYDKDF (reference sequence). The DNA for the CDR3 is TGTGCCACCAGCAGAGATCTTCAGGTTTTTGTGGATGGCTACACCTTC. Its protein product is CATSRDLQVFVDGYTF.

This clonotype has only a few counts. The chain couples TRBV7-2 to TRBJ1-2; TRBD1 aligns across 8 bases. The CDR3 has 15 residues. V trimming: 5 bases; J trimming: 4 bases; junction bases outside the gene matches: 9. CDR1 SGHTA and CDR2 FQGNSA come from the germline V gene. CDR3 sequence (DNA): TGTGCCAGCAGCCCGGGACAGGAAACGCGCTATGGCTACACCTTC. This sequence encodes CASSPGQETRYGYTF.

This clonotype was detected only a few times. The chain employs TRBV29-1 and TRBJ1-5; D gene unclear. Germline-derived CDR1 and CDR2 are SQVTM and ANQGSEA. The CDR3 is 13 amino acids. V lost 5 bases, J lost 6 bases, and 14 bases lay in between. The CDR3 DNA sequence: TGCAGCGTTCGAGACTCCAGCGGTCAGCCCCAGCATTTT. Encoded protein: CSVRDSSGQPQHF.

V usage is TRBV7-9 and J usage is TRBJ1-5; tentative D call: TRBD1 (6 bases). V lost 1 base and J 8 bases, leaving 15 bases between the germline ends. This CDR3 spans 15 amino acids. Per the germline V gene, CDR1 is SEHNR and CDR2 is FQNEAQ (reference sequence). The DNA of the CDR3 is TGTGCCAGCAGCTTAGAGTGGGACAAAAGTGAGCCCCAGCATTTT. The encoded protein is CASSLEWDKSEPQHF.

This clonotype has more than one count but fewer than ten. The chain is built from TRBV4-1 and TRBJ1-2, with a tentative D call TRBD1 (6 bases). The V end lost 6 bases, the J end lost 2 bases, and 16 bases lay between the germline ends. The CDR3 is made up of 15 amino acids. Per germline, CDR1 MGHRA and CDR2 YSYEKL. Here the CDR3 DNA reads TGCGCCAGCAGTCCACCGTGGCAGGGGAACTATGGCTACACCTTC. This sequence encodes CASSPPWQGNYGYTF.

The chain couples TRBV12-3 or TRBV12-4 to TRBJ2-2; D call uncertain. This CDR3 comprises 14 residues. V lost 5 bases and J 0 bases, leaving 7 bases between the germline ends. The CDR3, as DNA: TGTGCCAGCAGTCACAGACCGAACACCGGGGAGCTGTTTTTT. Its protein is CASSHRPNTGELFF.

The sample holds many counts of this clonotype. The DNA for the CDR3 is TGCAGTGCTAGCCCGGACAGCTCCGAAGCTTTCTTT. Residues: CSASPDSSEAFF. This rearrangement joins TRBV20-1 to TRBJ1-1; D perhaps matches TRBD1 (6 bases). Trimming shortened V by 3 bases and J by 8 bases, and 13 bases separated the two germline ends. CDR1 is DFQATT, CDR2 SNEGSKA, per germline (reference sequence). The CDR3 length is 12 residues.

This clonotype was counted many times. The V call is TRBV5-1, the J call TRBJ2-1; D possibly corresponds to TRBD2 (5 bases). Trimming pared 1 base from V and 0 bases from J, leaving 11 bases between. CDR1 is SGHRS, CDR2 YFSETQ, per germline. The CDR3 consists of 16 residues. The CDR3 DNA sequence: TGCGCCAGCAGCTTGACGCTTGGGAGCTCCTACAATGAGCAGTTCTTC. Its protein is CASSLTLGSSYNEQFF. The whole variable domain, filled in from reference TRBV5-1 and TRBJ2-1, reads KAGVTQTPRYLIKTRGQQVTLSCSPISGHRSVSWYQQTPGQGLQFLFEYFSETQRNKGNFPGRFSGRQFSNSRSEMNVSTLELGDSALYLCASSLTLGSSYNEQFFGPGTRLTVL.

This clonotype was detected a few times. The chain carries TRBV10-3 and TRBJ1-5; tentative D call: TRBD1 (6 bases). V was shortened by 6 bases and J by 1 base, with 13 bases between the two germline ends. Germline values: CDR1 ENHRY, CDR2 SYGVKD. The CDR3 is made up of 15 amino acids. DNA of the CDR3: TGTGCCATCAGCCCCGGGGGGCCGAGCAATCAGCCCCAGCATTTT. Residues: CAISPGGPSNQPQHF.

The chain joins TRBV20-1 to TRBJ1-3; possible D gene TRBD1, 5 bases. V dropped 5 bases and J dropped 3 bases, with 11 bases sitting between them. The CDR3 runs 13 residues. Looked up from germline, CDR1 is DFQATT and CDR2 is SNEGSKA (reference sequence). The CDR3 DNA is TGCAGTGCTTTTCGGGACGGTGGAAACACCATATATTTT. It translates to CSAFRDGGNTIYF.

This clonotype was found many times. V usage is TRBV5-1 and J usage is TRBJ1-5; the D is unclear. The CDR3 sequence is 13 residues long. Germline lookup yields CDR1 SGHRS and CDR2 YFSETQ. V was pared by 3 bases and J by 2 bases, with 6 bases between. DNA of the CDR3: TGCGCCAGCAGCTCGGACGGCAATCAGCCCCAGCATTTT. It translates to CASSSDGNQPQHF.

This chain links TRBV7-3 with TRBJ1-1, with D tentatively TRBD1 (5 bases). The V gene's germline CDR1 is SGHTA and CDR2 FQGTGA. This CDR3 contains 14 residues. Deletions cut 5 bases from V and 7 bases from J, with 17 bases between. The CDR3 sequence is CASSRHGHAIEAFF. The CDR3 bases are TGTGCCAGCAGCCGCCATGGACATGCTATTGAAGCTTTCTTT. Full variable domain (remainder filled in from reference TRBV7-3 and TRBJ1-1): GAGVSQTPSNKVTEKGKYVELRCDPISGHTALYWYRQSLGQGPEFLIYFQGTGAADDSGLPNDRFFAVRPEGSVSTLKIQRTERGDSAVYLCASSRHGHAIEAFFGQGTRLTVV.